The 30 T cell receptor beta chains below all came from one sample that was sequenced in a study of T cell repertoires in cytomegalovirus infection (dated by TCRdb to between 2019 and 2020). The run used an Illumina HiSeq 1500. Through fastp at Q25 and MiXCR, TCRdb rebuilt clones from the public reads, retaining in-frame beta chains. Rows are combined by CDR3 protein, so each entry shows the most common genes and DNA. This sample gives around 200,000 distinct CDR3 sequences in total; about 18% of them show up just once. The top ten clones comprise less than 25% of the sample. The material sequenced was CD8+ T cells from PBMCs. These receptors came from a human donor in good health (CMV status not recorded). Some clones in this sample may be carry-over from other donors' samples.

The J gene is TRBJ1-2, the V gene TRBV7-9, with 9 bases that match TRBD1. V dropped 4 bases and J dropped 2; count of bases not matched to a gene: 5. The CDR3 is made up of 15 amino acids. Per the germline V gene, CDR1 is SEHNR and CDR2 is FQNEAQ (reference sequence). This chain's CDR3 is CASSSGTGINYGYTF. In nucleotides, the CDR3 is TGTGCCAGCAGCTCCGGGACAGGGATAAACTATGGCTACACCTTC.

This clonotype was detected ten times or more. CDR3 region: CASSLVLYEQYF. CDR3 DNA: TGTGCCAGCAGTTTAGTGTTGTACGAGCAGTACTTC. The chain has TRBV12-3 or TRBV12-4 and TRBJ2-7; D is undetermined. The CDR3 runs to 12 residues. Trimming left V 1 base short and J 4 bases short, with 5 bases between.

This clonotype was seen ten or more times. The V call is TRBV7-9, the J call TRBJ1-2; 8 nucleotides line up with TRBD1. The trim removed 5 bases at V and 7 bases at J, leaving 9 bases unmatched. The CDR3 loop spans 14 amino acids. Per germline, CDR1 SEHNR and CDR2 FQNEAQ (reference sequence). The CDR3 sequence is CASSLGTGVSGYTF. CDR3 nucleotide sequence: TGTGCCAGCAGCCTCGGGACAGGCGTGAGTGGCTACACCTTC.

In this sample, this clonotype turned up many times. This chain joins TRBV28 and TRBJ1-1, with a weak D call TRBD1 (5 bases). CDR1 is MDHEN, CDR2 SYDVKM, per germline. The CDR3 has 16 amino acids. The V gene lost 3 bases and the J gene lost 0 bases, with 14 bases spanning the gap. CDR3 amino acids: CASSFGGAAMNTEAFF. The CDR3 bases are TGTGCCAGCAGTTTCGGCGGGGCAGCGATGAACACTGAAGCTTTCTTT.

The CDR3 DNA sequence: TGTGCCAGCAGCTTGGGACCAGGTACTGCGGAGACCCAGTACTTC. Protein sequence: CASSLGPGTAETQYF. This chain uses TRBV5-5 with TRBJ2-5; D gene uncertain. With 0 bases removed from V and 5 bases from J, the gap between germline ends came to 14 bases. The CDR3 is made up of 15 amino acids. Germline loops: CDR1 SGHKS, CDR2 YYEKEE (reference sequence).

This chain joins TRBV13 and TRBJ1-1; the D gene is possibly TRBD1 (6 bases). This CDR3 spans 12 amino acids. Germline CDR1 reads PRHDT; CDR2 reads FYEKMQ (reference sequence). Trimming removed 8 bases from V and 3 bases from J, with 10 bases in between. This CDR3 reads CASGRGHTEAFF. In nucleotides, the CDR3 is TGTGCCAGCGGTCGGGGGCACACTGAAGCTTTCTTT.

The CDR3 reads CSVGGFRDQPQHF. As DNA, the CDR3 is TGCAGCGTTGGGGGGTTTAGGGATCAGCCCCAGCATTTT. This chain links TRBV29-1 with TRBJ1-5; the D gene is possibly TRBD1 (5 bases). CDR1 is SQVTM, CDR2 ANQGSEA, per germline. The CDR3 contains 13 residues. The ends were cut back, 4 bases at V and 5 bases at J, with 12 bases in the middle.

This clonotype was counted a few times. This chain uses TRBV6-5 with TRBJ1-1; maybe TRBD1 (6 bases). From germline, CDR1 is MNHEY and CDR2 SVGAGI. V was cut by 4 bases and J by 6 bases, with 24 bases left in between. This CDR3 is built from 17 residues. CDR3 DNA: TGTGCCAGCAGTTCCGCGGGGGGCGGAGGGTGGACCCCTGAAGCTTTCTTT. Protein: CASSSAGGGGWTPEAFF.

This rearrangement joins TRBV12-3 or TRBV12-4 to TRBJ1-5, with 10 bases lining up with TRBD1. The length of the CDR3 is 15 residues. J was trimmed by 1 base and V by 6 bases; bases with no gene match: 3. The DNA for the CDR3 is TGTGCCAGCAGGGGGACAGGGGAGAGCAATCAGCCCCAGCATTTT. It encodes CASRGTGESNQPQHF.

This clonotype was seen a few times. The V gene is TRBV13, the J gene TRBJ2-1; D ambiguous. This CDR3 comprises 14 residues. V dropped 3 bases and J dropped 4 bases, with 10 bases sitting between them. Germline V CDR1 and CDR2: PRHDT, FYEKMQ (reference sequence). For the CDR3, the DNA is TGTGCCAGCAGCTTTTCCGCAGATTACAATGAGCAGTTCTTC. Translation: CASSFSADYNEQFF.

This clonotype has only a few counts. J is TRBJ2-5 and V is TRBV2; no clear D. V was trimmed by 7 bases and J by 1 base, leaving 19 bases between them. The CDR3 length is 16 residues. Germline V gene data show CDR1 as SNHLY and CDR2 as FYNNEI. Written as DNA, the CDR3 is TGTGCCAGCATCCCCCCCCGGACCGCCGCCCAAGAGACCCAGTACTTC. Translated: CASIPPRTAAQETQYF. Together with reference TRBV2 and TRBJ2-5, the CDR3 gives the full variable domain: EPEVTQTPSHQVTQMGQEVILRCVPISNHLYFYWYRQILGQKVEFLVSFYNNEISEKSEIFDDQFSVERPDGSNFTLKIRSTKLEDSAMYFCASIPPRTAAQETQYFGPGTRLLVL.

In its sample, this clonotype was seen a few times. The chain recombines TRBV6-6 with TRBJ2-7; D is perhaps TRBD1 (6 bases). Trimming shortened V by 0 bases and J by 1 base, and 7 bases separated the two germline ends. Germline CDR1 and CDR2: MNHNY and SVGAGI (reference sequence). This CDR3 contains 14 residues. This CDR3 is CASSYSGQSYEQYF. CDR3 in DNA: TGTGCCAGCAGTTACTCCGGACAGTCCTACGAGCAGTACTTC.

As regards this clonotype: One end of the junction is discordant with germline, which a read error may explain. This chain links TRBV5-1 with TRBJ1-2, with 10 nucleotides matching TRBD1. Germline-derived CDR1 and CDR2 are SGHRS and YFSETQ. This CDR3 has 16 amino acids. CDR3 protein: CASSGRLTGTGDGYNF. CDR3 in DNA: TGCGCCAGCAGCGGACGCCTTACCGGGACAGGGGACGGCTACAACTTC.

This clonotype was detected only a few times. This sequence joins TRBV7-6 and TRBJ2-3; possible D gene TRBD2, 5 bases. The germline V gene encodes CDR1 SGHVS and CDR2 FNYEAQ. CDR3 length: 19 residues. V was clipped by 1 base and J by 0 bases, with 20 bases between them. This chain's CDR3 is CASSLGEWVAGPSTDTQYF. The CDR3, as DNA: TGTGCCAGCAGCTTAGGGGAATGGGTGGCGGGCCCTAGCACAGATACGCAGTATTTT. Combining the CDR3 with reference TRBV7-6 and TRBJ2-3 gives the whole variable domain GAGVSQSPRYKVTKRGQDVALRCDPISGHVSLYWYRQALGQGPEFLTYFNYEAQQDKSGLPNDRFSAERPEGSISTLTIQRTEQRDSAMYRCASSLGEWVAGPSTDTQYFGPGTRLTVL.

This sequence joins TRBV2 and TRBJ2-7; tentatively, D is TRBD2 (5 bases). CDR1 is SNHLY, CDR2 FYNNEI, per germline. There are 13 residues in the CDR3. Trimming removed 2 bases at V and 6 bases at J, with 11 bases between. The CDR3 reads CASSETGVLEQYF. The CDR3 nucleotides are TGTGCCAGCAGTGAAACCGGGGTACTCGAGCAGTACTTC.

The CDR3 spells CASRTGTGGFF. CDR3 sequence (DNA): TGTGCCAGCAGGACCGGGACAGGGGGGTTCTTC. The chain combines TRBV2 with TRBJ2-1; the match to TRBD1 covers 11 bases. The CDR3 length is 11 residues. V gave up 6 bases and J gave up 15 bases; unmatched junction bases: 4. Germline CDR1 SNHLY, CDR2 FYNNEI.

This clonotype has just a few counts. V and J are TRBV6-6 and TRBJ2-1; TRBD2 aligns across 9 bases. V trimming: 5 bases; J trimming: 8 bases; junction bases outside the gene matches: 13. This CDR3 contains 16 residues. Per the germline V gene, CDR1 is MNHNY and CDR2 is SVGAGI (reference sequence). The CDR3 sequence is CASSRSGTSRRDEQFF. The CDR3 region has the DNA TGTGCCAGCAGTCGATCCGGGACTAGCCGACGGGATGAGCAGTTCTTC.

The rearrangement links TRBV5-1 to TRBJ2-1; D is unresolved. The CDR3 covers 14 residues. CDR1 SGHRS and CDR2 YFSETQ come from the germline V gene. Trimming shortened V by 8 bases and J by 0 bases, and 12 bases separated the two germline ends. CDR3 region: CARPVYSSYNEQFF. The DNA of the CDR3 is TGCGCCAGACCGGTCTACAGCTCCTACAATGAGCAGTTCTTC.

This chain connects TRBV4-2 to TRBJ2-7; 7 nucleotides align to TRBD2. Germline CDR1 is LGHNA and CDR2 is YNFKEQ. The length of the CDR3 is 15 residues. J was trimmed by 2 bases and V by 1 base; bases with no gene match: 5. This chain's CDR3 is CASSQGAGDPYEQYF. The CDR3 bases are TGTGCCAGCAGCCAAGGGGCGGGGGATCCCTACGAGCAGTACTTC.

The chain is built from TRBV11-2 and TRBJ2-3; D is uncertain. The CDR3 is 14 residues long. Germline values: CDR1 SGHAT, CDR2 FQNNGV. The V gene lost 5 bases and the J gene lost 7 bases, with 16 bases spanning the gap. The CDR3 loop is CASSDGLPANTQYF. The DNA for the CDR3 is TGTGCCAGCAGCGATGGGCTCCCTGCTAATACGCAGTATTTT.

This clonotype was recorded a few times. The chain employs TRBV4-2 and TRBJ1-2; no definite D call. Looked up from germline, CDR1 is LGHNA and CDR2 is YNFKEQ. V lost 0 bases and J lost 3, with 11 bases in between. The CDR3 is 15 amino acids. CDR3 in DNA: TGTGCCAGCAGCCAAGAAGGCTCAGATTACTATGGCTACACCTTC. It codes for CASSQEGSDYYGYTF.

The chain links TRBV7-6 to TRBJ2-1, with 8 bases fitting TRBD1. The CDR3 is 16 residues long. V lost 0 bases to trimming and J lost 7 bases; unmatched junction nucleotides: 8. Looked up from germline, CDR1 is SGHVS and CDR2 is FNYEAQ. CDR3 nucleotides: TGTGCCAGCAGCTTAGCGGACGGCAGGGGGCTGAATGAGCAGTTCTTC. Protein product: CASSLADGRGLNEQFF.

This clonotype has a handful of counts. The rearrangement uses TRBV7-9 and TRBJ2-3; D is perhaps TRBD1 or TRBD2 (5 bases each). CDR3 length: 15 residues. The V gene lost 6 bases and the J gene lost 2 bases, with 15 bases spanning the gap. Germline-derived CDR1 and CDR2 are SEHNR and FQNEAQ (reference sequence). CDR3 DNA: TGTGCCAGCAGACTTGGGGGAGTAGACACAGATACGCAGTATTTT. Translated: CASRLGGVDTDTQYF. Drawing the rest from reference TRBV7-9 and TRBJ2-3, the complete variable domain is DTGVSQNPRHKITKRGQNVTFRCDPISEHNRLYWYRQTLGQGPEFLTYFQNEAQLEKSRLLSDRFSAERPKGSFSTLEIQRTEQGDSAMYLCASRLGGVDTDTQYFGPGTRLTVL.

Ten or more counts support this clonotype. V and J are TRBV7-2 and TRBJ1-1; possible D gene TRBD1, 6 bases. There are 15 residues in the CDR3. Between the trimmed V and J ends, which lost 1 base and 0 bases, there was a span of 9 bases. The germline V gene has CDR1 SGHTA and CDR2 FQGNSA. The CDR3 region has the DNA TGTGCCAGCAGCTTAGATGGGGGCTTGAACACTGAAGCTTTCTTT. As protein: CASSLDGGLNTEAFF.

This clonotype has a handful of counts. V is TRBV28 and J is TRBJ1-4; D unresolved. V gave up 3 bases and J gave up 5 bases, with 16 bases separating them. The CDR3 covers 16 residues. Germline lookup yields CDR1 MDHEN and CDR2 SYDVKM. The CDR3 nucleotides read TGTGCCAGCAGTTTCCAGGCAACTCCGAGGAATGAAAAACTGTTTTTT. As protein: CASSFQATPRNEKLFF.

This clonotype has more than one count but fewer than ten. This chain joins TRBV28 and TRBJ1-2, with 7 bases identical to TRBD1. The V and J ends lost 2 bases and 4 bases, in that order; junction bases with no gene match: 13. The CDR3 is made up of 17 amino acids. Germline assignment: CDR1 MDHEN and CDR2 SYDVKM. CDR3: CASSLPRDSLVVYGYTF. In nucleotides, the CDR3 is TGTGCCAGCAGTTTACCTCGGGACAGCTTAGTCGTCTATGGCTACACCTTC.

The gene calls are TRBV20-1 and TRBJ2-7; possibly TRBD1 or TRBD2 for D (5 bases each). CDR1 and CDR2 from the germline V gene are DFQATT and SNEGSKA (reference sequence). The V end lost 3 bases, the J end lost 5 bases, and 20 bases lay between the germline ends. This CDR3 has 15 amino acids. In nucleotides, the CDR3 is TGCAGTGCTAGGGGTGGGAAGTGGGGGAAGAACGAGCAGTACTTC. This encodes CSARGGKWGKNEQYF.

The sample holds many counts of this clonotype. This chain joins TRBV7-6 and TRBJ2-2, with a possible D match to TRBD1 (5 bases). The V and J ends lost 5 bases and 1 base respectively, with 8 bases between them. Germline V gene sequence: CDR1 SGHVS, CDR2 FNYEAQ. The CDR3 extends over 14 amino acids. CDR3 sequence reads: CASSRQGNTGELFF. The CDR3 region has the DNA TGTGCCAGCAGCCGTCAGGGGAACACCGGGGAGCTGTTTTTT.

This clonotype was recorded a few times. The chain links TRBV5-1 to TRBJ1-1, with TRBD1 identical over 7 bases. CDR3 length: 14 amino acids. CDR1 and CDR2 from the germline V gene are SGHRS and YFSETQ. V was pared by 4 bases and J by 1 base, with 4 bases of the junction left unmatched. CDR3: CASSPGQQNTEAFF. The CDR3 nucleotides read TGCGCCAGCAGCCCGGGACAGCAGAACACTGAAGCTTTCTTT.

This clonotype was observed a few times. The rearrangement links TRBV2 to TRBJ2-1; D gene ambiguous. CDR1 and CDR2 (germline): SNHLY, FYNNEI. V dropped 11 bases and J dropped 7 bases, with 12 bases sitting between them. The CDR3 loop spans 11 amino acids. Here the CDR3 DNA reads TGTGCCTGCCTTCTGGGGAATGAGCAGTTCTTC. Translating it yields CACLLGNEQFF.